Reported below is one T cell receptor beta chain. The antigen is not known. This sample stems from a study of early T cells in non-severe SARS-CoV-2 infection. Study details: The study sequenced bulk RNA from unsorted whole blood, with chains unpaired.

Broader study findings: The VDJdb matching leaned toward anti-spike CD8 responses and overlooked private and CD4 specificities.

This CDR3 has 17 amino acids. The germline V gene has CDR1 MNHEY and CDR2 SVGEGT. V was cut by 2 bases and J by 0 bases, with 15 bases left in between. The library protocol tagged individual cDNA molecules with unique molecular identifiers. TCRdb redid the calling of the 5' RACE reads with MiXCR, one entry per CDR3 protein. Found here are about 76,000 distinct CDR3 sequences, about 11% of them singletons; the top ten hold around 4.7%. Sample: whole blood. The sequence was obtained from an adult who was a healthcare worker with PCR-confirmed SARS-CoV-2 infection or an uninfected control (not recorded which). The chain uses TRBV6-2 or TRBV6-3 and TRBJ2-3; TRBD1 is a possible D gene (5 bases). The CDR3: CASSYVPQVRSTDTQYF. DNA for the CDR3: TGTGCCAGCAGTTACGTTCCACAGGTGCGAAGCACAGATACGCAGTATTTT.